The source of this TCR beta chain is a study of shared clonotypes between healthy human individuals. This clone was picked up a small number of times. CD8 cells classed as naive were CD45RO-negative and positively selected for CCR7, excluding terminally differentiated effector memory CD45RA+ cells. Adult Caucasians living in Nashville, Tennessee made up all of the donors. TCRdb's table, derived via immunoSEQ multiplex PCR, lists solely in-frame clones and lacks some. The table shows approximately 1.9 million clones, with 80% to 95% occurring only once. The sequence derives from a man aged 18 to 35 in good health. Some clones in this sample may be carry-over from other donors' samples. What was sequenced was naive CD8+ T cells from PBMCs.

CDR3 protein: CASSPIAGAGELFF. CDR3 bases: TGTGCCAGCAGTCCAATAGCGGGAGCCGGGGAGCTGTTTTTT. The V and J genes are TRBV28 and TRBJ2-2; TRBD2 aligns across 9 bases. Trimming cost V 5 bases and J 6 bases; bases outside gene matches: 4. The CDR3 length is 14 residues. Germline V gene sequence: CDR1 MDHEN, CDR2 SYDVKM.